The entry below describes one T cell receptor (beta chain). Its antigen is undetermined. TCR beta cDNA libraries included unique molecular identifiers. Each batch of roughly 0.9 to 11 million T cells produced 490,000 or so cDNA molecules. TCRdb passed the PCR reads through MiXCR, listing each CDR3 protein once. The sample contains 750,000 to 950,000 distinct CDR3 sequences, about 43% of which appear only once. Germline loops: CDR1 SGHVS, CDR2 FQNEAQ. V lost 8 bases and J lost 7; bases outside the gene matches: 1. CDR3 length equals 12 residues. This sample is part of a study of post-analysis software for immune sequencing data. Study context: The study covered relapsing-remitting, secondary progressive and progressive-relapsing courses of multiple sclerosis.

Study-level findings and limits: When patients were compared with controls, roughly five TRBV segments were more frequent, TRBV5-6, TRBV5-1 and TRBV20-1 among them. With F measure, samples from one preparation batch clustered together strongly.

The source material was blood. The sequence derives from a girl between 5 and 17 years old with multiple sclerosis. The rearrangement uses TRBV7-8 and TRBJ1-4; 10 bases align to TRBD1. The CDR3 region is CASGDRGEKLFF. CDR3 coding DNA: TGTGCCAGCGGGGACAGGGGTGAAAAACTGTTTTTT.